This TCR beta chain appears in the sequencing data of a study of glioma-infiltrating T cells (TCRdb year 2016). At the level of the whole study: Glioma tissue, non-neoplastic brain tissue and matched peripheral blood mononuclear cells were used as sources from which TCR alpha- and beta-chain repertoires were sequenced. To measure divergence between tissue and blood T-cell populations, each tissue-infiltrating repertoire was compared with the peripheral blood repertoire of the same patient. The paired cohort comprised three low-grade glioma patients, roughly 8 primary glioblastoma patients and three non-glioma patients contributing non-neoplastic brain tissue.

This clonotype was counted many times. The antigen this receptor binds is unknown. No much larger clonotype is one base removed from it; base qualities were not supplied. TCR alpha and beta CDR3 regions were amplified with the iRepertoire nested amplicon-rescue multiplex PCR (arm-PCR) platform from RNA. The input for one-step reverse transcription and amplification was roughly 90-450 ng of either tissue mRNA or PBMC total RNA. Following bead purification, Illumina adapters were added through a secondary multiplex PCR, and the libraries were then gel-purified between 200 and 400 bp. Internal 6-nucleotide barcodes were carried by the libraries and were used for demultiplexing. Libraries were sequenced on an Illumina MiSeq with 2x220 or 2x250 nucleotide paired-end reads. In the original analysis: Paired reads were merged using FLASH 1.2.11 and were aligned to the GRCh37 human genome using BWA-MEM, after which TRA and TRB reads were extracted. For V and J assignment, an IMGT-derived reference of cassette sequences and CDR3 motifs that included pseudogenes was used. Reads were translated in three frames, and productive CDR3s were defined as those with a C...FGXG motif and no stop codons. A clonotype was defined as a unique combination of a V-J cassette pair and a CDR3 amino acid sequence. Filtering of reads was based on Hamming distance, with the threshold set by the sequence error rate of each sample in mapped regions. TCRdb applied fastp at Q25 and MiXCR to the public reads, then kept only in-frame beta chains. When rows share a CDR3 protein, they turn into one entry using the most common DNA and genes. These V and J calls originate from TCRdb's pipeline instead of the authors' own analysis. The sample profile shows over 100,000 distinct CDR3 sequences; less than 30% of them were found once. The ten largest clones represent under 45% of the sample.

The paper's findings and limits, for the study overall: Group comparisons rested on small numbers: three non-neoplastic, three low-grade glioma and fewer than 10 glioblastoma patients. VJ-independent divergence between tissue and blood was lower than expected in non-neoplastic patients but higher than expected in all gliomas, particularly low-grade gliomas. Very few CDR3 sequences were found to be shared between tissue and blood, and this scarcity was attributed to high CDR3 diversity and limited sampling.

Trimming costs V 2 bases and J 3 bases, and their ends lie 11 bases apart. The germline V gene specifies SNHLY as CDR1 and FYNNEI as CDR2. From its cysteine to its phenylalanine, the CDR3 spans 14 amino acids. Left in the record is the CDR3 DNA by itself, 42 bases read in frame from the first base. Sequencing used glioma tissue, nonneoplastic brain tissue, or PBMCs (not recorded which). The sequence derives from a human donor with low-grade glioma or glioblastoma, undergoing nonglioma brain surgery, or in good health (not recorded which). The chain uses TRBV2 and TRBJ2-7; a tentative D match to TRBD2 spans 6 bases. In nucleotide form, the sequence is TGTGCCAGCAGTGAAAAAGAGGGAGGCTACGAGCAGTACTTC. Its coded protein is CASSEKEGGYEQYF. Joined to the reference TRBV2 and TRBJ2-7 proteins, this CDR3 gives the full variable domain: EPEVTQTPSHQVTQMGQEVILRCVPISNHLYFYWYRQILGQKVEFLVSFYNNEISEKSEIFDDQFSVERPDGSNFTLKIRSTKLEDSAMYFCASSEKEGGYEQYFGPGTRLTVT.